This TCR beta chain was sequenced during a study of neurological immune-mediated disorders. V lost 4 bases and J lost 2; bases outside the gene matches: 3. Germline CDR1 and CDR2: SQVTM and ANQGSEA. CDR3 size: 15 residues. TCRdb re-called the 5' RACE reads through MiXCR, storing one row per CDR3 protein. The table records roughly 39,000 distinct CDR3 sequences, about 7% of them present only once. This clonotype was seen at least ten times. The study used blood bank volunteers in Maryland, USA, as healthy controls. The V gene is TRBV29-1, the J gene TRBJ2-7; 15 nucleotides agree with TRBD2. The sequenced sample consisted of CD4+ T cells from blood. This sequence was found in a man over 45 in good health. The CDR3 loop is CSVVGTSGRTYEQYF. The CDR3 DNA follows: TGCAGCGTTGTGGGGACTAGCGGGAGGACCTACGAGCAGTACTTC.